This T cell receptor (beta chain) was sequenced in a study of T cell clonotyping in hematopoietic cell transplantation. Assay used: immunoSEQ multiplex PCR; TCRdb lists only in-frame clones, some missing. The data show approximately 9,300 clones, 50% to 65% seen once. Study-wide results and limits: After transplant, recipient diversity fell while pathologically expanded clonotypes grew through day 180.

For this clone: Its antigen is currently unknown.

CDR1 and CDR2 from the germline V gene are MDHEN and SYDVKM. The CDR3 length is 17 residues. V was clipped by 7 bases and J by 8 bases; unmatched bases: 21. The chain uses TRBV28 and TRBJ1-2, with TRBD1 matching over 8 bases. The sequence came from a female patient in her forties or fifties who had an allogeneic stem cell transplant from an unrelated donor, so the T cells may come from the graft donor. Some clones in this sample may be carry-over from other donors' samples. The sequenced sample was peripheral blood mononuclear cells, obtained 100 days after allogeneic stem cell transplant. This chain's CDR3 is CASTLEGSAGGDEGYTF. CDR3 nucleotide sequence: TGTGCCAGCACTCTTGAGGGGTCCGCAGGGGGCGATGAAGGCTACACCTTC.